The T cell receptor beta chain under discussion was sequenced for a study of patients and donors after allogeneic stem cell transplantation. The V end lost 3 bases, the J end lost 6 bases, and 14 bases lay between the germline ends. The CDR3 sequence is 14 residues long. Each CDR3 protein is one row after TCRdb ran MiXCR on the RT-PCR reads. The data contain 190,000 or so distinct CDR3 sequences, approximately 41% of them singletons. The table lists this clonotype with a few counts. The sequencing sample was made of blood, either unsorted or a sorted T cell fraction (not recorded which). The receptor's source is a human donor who was either an allogeneic HSCT recipient or a stem cell or donor lymphocyte infusion donor (not recorded which). It is not recorded whose cells these are; they may come from a transplant donor. The chain couples TRBV12-3 or TRBV12-4 to TRBJ1-2, with D perhaps matching TRBD1 (5 bases). The CDR3 is CASSLTPGRNGYTF. DNA for the CDR3: TGTGCCAGCAGTTTGACCCCAGGGAGGAATGGCTACACCTTC.